This T cell receptor beta chain was recorded in a study of CD4 T cells in relation to SARS-CoV-2 and coronaviruses. Study summary: After roughly ten days of antigen culture, PBMC TCR beta CDR3s were sequenced.

This clone came up once. Its antigen is not identified. The data were produced by immunoSEQ multiplex PCR, yet TCRdb's version contains in-frame clones alone and is incomplete. The sample has tens of thousands of clones; around 74% are singletons. Naive and memory CD4+ T cells came from enriched cryopreserved PBMCs. 90,000 to 100,000 naive or memory CD4+ cells were cultured with CEF peptides for about 10 days. In germline, CDR1 is MDHEN, CDR2 SYDVKM. The CDR3 sequence is 13 residues long. The V and J ends lost 8 bases and 8 bases, in that order; junction bases with no gene match: 2. The rearrangement links TRBV28 to TRBJ2-3, with 15 bases aligning to TRBD2. This receptor was obtained from an adult with COVID-19. Sequenced sample: memory CD4+ T cells from PBMCs, cultured in vitro. CDR3 loop: CASRGLAGGTQYF. Written as DNA, the CDR3 is TGTGCCAGCCGGGGACTAGCGGGAGGTACGCAGTATTTT.